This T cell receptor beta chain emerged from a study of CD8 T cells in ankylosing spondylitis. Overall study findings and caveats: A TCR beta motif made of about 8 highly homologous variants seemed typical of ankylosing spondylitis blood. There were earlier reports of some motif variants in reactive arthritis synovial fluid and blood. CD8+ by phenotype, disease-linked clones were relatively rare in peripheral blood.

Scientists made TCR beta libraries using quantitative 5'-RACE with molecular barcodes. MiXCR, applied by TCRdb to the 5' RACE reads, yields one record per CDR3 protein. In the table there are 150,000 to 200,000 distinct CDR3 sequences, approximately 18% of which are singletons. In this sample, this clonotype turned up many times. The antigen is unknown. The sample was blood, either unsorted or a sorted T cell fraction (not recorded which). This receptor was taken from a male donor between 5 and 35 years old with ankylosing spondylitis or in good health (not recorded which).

DNA for the CDR3: TGTGCCAGCAGCTTACTCTCGATGAACACTGAAGCTTTCTTT. It codes for CASSLLSMNTEAFF. The gene calls are TRBV7-9 and TRBJ1-1; D is unclear. Trimming took 2 bases from V and 0 from J, leaving 7 bases between them. In germline, CDR1 is SEHNR, CDR2 FQNEAQ (reference sequence). This CDR3 has 14 residues. The variable domain in full, with the rest retrieved from reference TRBV7-9 and TRBJ1-1, is DTGVSQNPRHKITKRGQNVTFRCDPISEHNRLYWYRQTLGQGPEFLTYFQNEAQLEKSRLLSDRFSAERPKGSFSTLEIQRTEQGDSAMYLCASSLLSMNTEAFFGQGTRLTVV.